This TCR beta chain was found in a study of cytomegalovirus exposure and HLA in healthy donors (dated by TCRdb to 2017 to 2019). Background on the whole study: According to a later analysis, one platform produced both the roughly 110 validation repertoires and the 666 repertoires of the first cohort. The study aimed to test whether signatures of past pathogen exposure could be identified by cataloging public T cell receptors. Along with the roughly 700-subject first cohort, a separate validation cohort of around 120 different subjects was used. High-throughput TCR immunosequencing, statistical association of individual TCRs with disease status, and machine learning were combined to predict cytomegalovirus infection status. Broad study findings and their caveats: The study listed 164 TCR beta chains as associated with cytomegalovirus. A later analysis lacked HLA typing for the validation cohort, so it scored co-occurrence in that cohort across all 130 or so repertoires. Most TCR sequences were observed very rarely across donors, whereas some public TCRs were present in many individuals. Subsequent analysis determined that TCRs grouped into clusters in the first cohort also showed a tendency toward co-occurrence across the roughly 110 validation repertoires, and 94% of cluster scores exceeded 0. In vitro tests confirmed that a few of the cytomegalovirus-associated TCR beta chains recognize cytomegalovirus antigens. The classifier was reported to diagnose cytomegalovirus status with high specificity and sensitivity in both the original and validation cohorts. According to the authors, the approach could potentially be generalized to other disease states and immunological phenotypes.

Trimming at the junction amounts to 4 bases on V and 4 bases on J, and the germline ends lie 8 bases apart. The germline V gene encodes CDR1 SGHAT and CDR2 FQNNGV. The CDR3 has 12 amino acids, counting the end cysteine and valine. Only the CDR3 region is kept as DNA, spanning 36 bases read in frame from base 1. The donors belonged to the validation cohort of over a hundred subjects, which was separate from the roughly 670-subject first cohort. For this clone: The antigen it binds to is not known. No quality values exist for individual bases; no much larger clone is one base distant.

Library creation used the immunoSEQ multiplex PCR assay. Per the authors' processing: A statistical classification framework was built to diagnose cytomegalovirus status from the catalog of TCR beta chain sequences. The table was pulled from immuneACCESS by TCRdb, which kept in-frame rearrangements only. Such tables lose some clones; where checked, under half of the loss comes from unresolved V genes, and the rest has no known cause. V, J and clone size reflect that table, while D and trimming were determined from the DNA. The sample table contains under 300,000 clones; only one count was recorded for around 89% of them. The ten largest clones take up roughly 0.4% of the sample.

What was sequenced was PBMCs. This TCR derives from a woman between 18 and 29 years old in good health and CMV-seronegative. The rearrangement joined TRBV11-2 to TRBJ2-7; the D gene assignment is ambiguous. The CDR3 protein sequence reads: CASSSRQYEQYV. The nucleotide sequence reads as follows: TGTGCCAGCAGCTCGAGGCAGTACGAGCAGTACGTC.